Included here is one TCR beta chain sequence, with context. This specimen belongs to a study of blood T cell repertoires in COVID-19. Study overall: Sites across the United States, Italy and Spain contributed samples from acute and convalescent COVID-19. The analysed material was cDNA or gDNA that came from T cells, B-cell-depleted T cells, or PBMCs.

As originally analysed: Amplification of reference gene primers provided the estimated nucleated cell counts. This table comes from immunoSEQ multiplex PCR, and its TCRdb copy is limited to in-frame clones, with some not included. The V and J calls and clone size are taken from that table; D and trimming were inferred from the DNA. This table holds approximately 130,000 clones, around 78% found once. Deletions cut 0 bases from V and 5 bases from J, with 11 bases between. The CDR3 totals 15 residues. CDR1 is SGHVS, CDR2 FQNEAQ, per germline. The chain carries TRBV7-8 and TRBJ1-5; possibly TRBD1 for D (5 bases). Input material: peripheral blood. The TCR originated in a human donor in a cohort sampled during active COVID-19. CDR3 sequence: CASSLARGGDQPQHF. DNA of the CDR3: TGTGCCAGCAGCTTAGCGCGGGGGGGTGATCAGCCCCAGCATTTT.